Shown below are 16 T cell receptor beta chains from a single sample sequenced in a study of T cell responses to AZD1222 COVID-19 vaccine. Assay used: immunoSEQ multiplex PCR; TCRdb lists only in-frame clones, some missing. The sample holds roughly 100,000 clones, 87% seen once. This specimen consisted of peripheral blood, obtained on day 0 of AZD1222 vaccination. The source is an adult in good health.

This clone was seen a handful of times. J is TRBJ2-7 and V is TRBV19, with D possibly matching TRBD1 (6 bases). The V end was cut by 9 bases, the J end by 3 bases, with 15 bases between. Germline CDR1 and CDR2: LNHDA and SQIVND (reference sequence). The CDR3 loop spans 13 amino acids. As DNA, the CDR3 is TGTGCCAGAAGATTCAGGGGTTTCTACGAGCAGTACGTC. Translating it yields CARRFRGFYEQYV.

V gene TRBV2 combines with J gene TRBJ2-5; 7 bases are a match to TRBD2. V lost 0 bases and J lost 5; bases outside the gene matches: 12. Germline assignment: CDR1 SNHLY and CDR2 FYNNEI. The CDR3 totals 17 residues. CDR3 in amino acids: CASSEAQVGGFRETQYF. In DNA form, the CDR3 reads TGTGCCAGCAGTGAAGCTCAGGTGGGAGGGTTTCGGGAGACCCAGTACTTC.

This rearrangement joins TRBV4-3 to TRBJ1-1; the match to TRBD1 covers 8 bases. The germline CDR1 and CDR2 sequences are LGHNA and YSLEER. The V and J ends lost 0 bases and 1 base, in that order; junction bases with no gene match: 7. The CDR3 has 17 amino acids. In DNA form, the CDR3 reads TGCGCCAGCAGCCAAGATTCCCTCGACAGGGGGAACACTGAAGCTTTCTTT. It yields the protein CASSQDSLDRGNTEAFF.

This chain links TRBV7-2 with TRBJ2-1, with D perhaps matching TRBD2 (5 bases). The CDR3 sequence is 14 residues long. Germline CDR1 and CDR2: SGHTA and FQGNSA. V lost 4 bases, J lost 8 bases, and 15 bases lay in between. Here the CDR3 DNA reads TGTGCCAGCAGCTCCCCTAGGCTAGCCTATGAGCAGTTCTTC. It translates to CASSSPRLAYEQFF.

This rearrangement joins TRBV4-2 to TRBJ2-1; D is perhaps TRBD2 (6 bases). Deletions cut 0 bases from V and 7 bases from J, with 19 bases between. In germline, CDR1 is LGHNA, CDR2 YNFKEQ. The CDR3 totals 17 residues. DNA for the CDR3: TGTGCCAGCAGCCAAGATATGAGAGGAGGGAATGGAAATGAGCAGTTCTTC. Its translation is CASSQDMRGGNGNEQFF.

V gene TRBV6-5 combines with J gene TRBJ2-1; D may be TRBD2 (6 bases). The CDR3 is 13 residues long. The V end lost 7 bases, the J end lost 7 bases, and 14 bases lay between the germline ends. Germline V lookup: CDR1 MNHEY, CDR2 SVGAGI. The CDR3 DNA reads as TGTGCCAGCAAGGAGGGGAACTCGAATGAGCAGTTCTTC. This encodes CASKEGNSNEQFF.

The rearrangement links TRBV2 to TRBJ2-5, with TRBD2 matching 9 bases. Germline V lookup: CDR1 SNHLY, CDR2 FYNNEI. Trimming at V came to 8 bases and at J to 5 bases, leaving 0 bases not matched to a gene. This CDR3 has 11 amino acids. The CDR3 region is CASGLAETQYF. CDR3 nucleotides: TGTGCCAGCGGACTAGCGGAGACCCAGTACTTC.

The chain is built from TRBV5-5 and TRBJ1-5; 7 bases match TRBD1. Trimming at V came to 6 bases and at J to 6 bases, leaving 9 bases not matched to a gene. The CDR3 runs to 14 residues. Germline V gene lookup returns CDR1 SGHKS and CDR2 YYEKEE (reference sequence). CDR3 loop: CASTPWAGGQPQHF. The CDR3 DNA reads TGTGCCAGCACCCCCTGGGCAGGGGGTCAGCCCCAGCATTTT.

The chain combines TRBV13 with TRBJ1-1, with D hard to call. Trimming pared 1 base from V and 0 bases from J, leaving 9 bases between. This CDR3 has 15 residues. The germline gives CDR1 PRHDT, CDR2 FYEKMQ (reference sequence). The CDR3 sequence: CASSLVVNMNTEAFF. DNA for the CDR3: TGTGCCAGCAGCTTAGTGGTGAACATGAACACTGAAGCTTTCTTT. Based on the CDR3 plus reference TRBV13 and TRBJ1-1, the full variable domain is AAGVIQSPRHLIKEKRETATLKCYPIPRHDTVYWYQQGPGQDPQFLISFYEKMQSDKGSIPDRFSAQQFSDYHSELNMSSLELGDSALYFCASSLVVNMNTEAFFGQGTRLTVV.

The rearrangement joins TRBV11-3 to TRBJ2-3; D perhaps matches TRBD2 (6 bases). CDR3 length equals 15 residues. Germline V gene sequence: CDR1 SGHNT, CDR2 YENEEA. Trimming cost V 5 bases and J 4 bases, with 16 bases left between them. CDR3 DNA sequence: TGTGCCAGCAGCACCCAGGGAGGTAGAGCAGATACGCAGTATTTT. Translated, it gives CASSTQGGRADTQYF.

The rearrangement uses TRBV6-6 and TRBJ2-4; D might be TRBD2 (7 bases). This CDR3 is 15 amino acids long. Deletions cut 7 bases from V and 3 bases from J, with 16 bases between. Germline CDR1 reads MNHNY; CDR2 reads SVGAGI (reference sequence). CDR3 protein: CASTRGGAGKNIQYF. The CDR3 coding sequence is TGTGCCAGCACTCGAGGGGGGGCAGGCAAAAACATTCAGTACTTC.

The CDR3 coding sequence is TGCGCCAGCAGTCAGCCGGGACTAGAAGTCGACGGGGAGCTGTTTTTT. Translation: CASSQPGLEVDGELFF. This chain uses TRBV23-1 with TRBJ2-2; 8 nucleotides line up with TRBD2. TRBV23-1 is placed among ORFs of uncertain function. CDR3 size: 16 residues. The ends lost 3 bases at V and 7 bases at J; junction bases unmatched: 10.

This sequence joins TRBV27 and TRBJ2-5; TRBD2 aligns across 14 bases. The germline V gene has CDR1 MNHEY and CDR2 SMNVEV (reference sequence). The ends lost 4 bases at V and 1 base at J; junction bases unmatched: 2. The CDR3 totals 16 residues. DNA of the CDR3: TGTGCCAGCAGTTCCGGACTAGCGGGGGGCCAAGAGACCCAGTACTTC. Protein product: CASSSGLAGGQETQYF.

The genes are TRBV3-1 (or the pseudogene TRBV3-2) and TRBJ1-2; 7 nucleotides match TRBD1. CDR3 length equals 17 residues. Germline-derived CDR1 and CDR2 are LGHDT and YNNKEL (reference sequence). Germline trimming cut 1 base from V and 8 bases from J; bases unmatched to any gene: 16. Here the CDR3 reads CASSQVRATGTRGGYTF. The CDR3 region has the DNA TGTGCCAGCAGCCAAGTCCGTGCGACAGGGACGAGAGGAGGCTACACCTTC.

This sequence joins TRBV6-2 or TRBV6-3 and TRBJ2-6, with no clear D. Germline V CDR1 and CDR2: MNHEY, SVGEGT. V shed 5 bases and J shed 2 bases, with 19 bases lying between them. The CDR3 sequence is 18 residues long. CDR3 sequence: CASSGVVGFATGANVLTF. The DNA for the CDR3 is TGTGCCAGCAGTGGCGTGGTGGGGTTTGCCACTGGGGCCAACGTCCTGACTTTC.

This clone was seen ten or more times. The chain has TRBV4-3 and TRBJ1-6; D remains unclear. Looked up from germline, CDR1 is LGHNA and CDR2 is YSLEER. V was clipped by 7 bases and J by 10 bases, with 17 bases between them. The CDR3 has 14 amino acids. CDR3 protein: CASTNRGTGSPLHF. In DNA form, the CDR3 reads TGCGCCAGCACGAACCGAGGCACGGGGTCACCCCTCCACTTT.